These 21 T cell receptor beta chains were sequenced from one sample in a study of blood T cell repertoires in COVID-19. The data were produced by immunoSEQ multiplex PCR, yet TCRdb's version contains in-frame clones alone and is incomplete. The sample has some 130,000 clones, around 86% seen once; the top ten hold around 10%. Source material: peripheral blood. These TCRs come from a woman in her seventies with COVID-19, enrolled during active disease.

The rearrangement links TRBV28 to TRBJ2-5; D is perhaps TRBD1 (5 bases). V dropped 0 bases and J dropped 2 bases, with 10 bases sitting between them. Per the germline V gene, CDR1 is MDHEN and CDR2 is SYDVKM. The CDR3 is made up of 15 amino acids. This chain's CDR3 is CASSLWGQGQETQYF. CDR3 sequence (DNA): TGTGCCAGCAGTTTATGGGGGCAGGGACAAGAGACCCAGTACTTC.

This chain joins TRBV5-1 and TRBJ1-2; a weak D match, TRBD1 (6 bases). Trimming pared 3 bases from V and 7 bases from J, leaving 19 bases between. CDR1 SGHRS and CDR2 YFSETQ come from the germline V gene. This CDR3 contains 15 residues. The CDR3 DNA is TGCGCCAGCAGCTCCCTGGGGGGGGCGCAAGTTGGCTACACCTTC. Protein: CASSSLGGAQVGYTF.

This chain uses TRBV7-2 with TRBJ2-1; no reliable D call. The CDR3 consists of 12 residues. Germline V gene lookup returns CDR1 SGHTA and CDR2 FQGNSA. The V end lost 1 base, the J end lost 11 bases, and 9 bases lay between the germline ends. The CDR3 is CASSLVEPKQFF. DNA for the CDR3: TGTGCCAGCAGCTTAGTCGAGCCCAAGCAGTTCTTC.

The chain joins TRBV28 to TRBJ1-2; 10 bases fit TRBD1. Germline CDR1 MDHEN, CDR2 SYDVKM. There are 14 residues in the CDR3. Trimming cost V 8 bases and J 7 bases; bases outside gene matches: 10. The CDR3 DNA sequence: TGTGCCAGCCGCGGGACAGGGGAGTTCTTTGGCTACACCTTC. This gives the protein CASRGTGEFFGYTF.

The chain joins TRBV9 to TRBJ2-5; TRBD1 might be the D (6 bases). CDR1 and CDR2 from the germline V gene are SGDLS and YYNGEE. Trimming removed 4 bases at V and 5 bases at J, with 12 bases between. This CDR3 comprises 13 residues. As DNA, the CDR3 is TGTGCCAGCAGCCCGCTTAGGGGGGAGACCCAGTACTTC. Translating it yields CASSPLRGETQYF.

J is TRBJ2-1 and V is TRBV9; 8 nucleotides align to TRBD2. CDR1 and CDR2 (germline): SGDLS, YYNGEE. This CDR3 region has 16 residues. V gave up 0 bases and J gave up 5 bases; unmatched junction bases: 7. The CDR3 protein is CASSVDSSGYDNEQFF. The CDR3 DNA sequence: TGTGCCAGCAGCGTAGATTCTAGCGGGTACGACAATGAGCAGTTCTTC.

This sequence joins TRBV4-1 and TRBJ1-4, with 9 bases identical to TRBD1. The V gene end was trimmed by 1 base and the J gene end by 8 bases; junction bases not matched to a gene: 5. The germline CDR1 and CDR2 sequences are MGHRA and YSYEKL. The CDR3 is made up of 15 amino acids. CDR3 residues: CASSQGDRVPEKLFF. The DNA for the CDR3 is TGCGCCAGCAGCCAAGGGGACAGGGTTCCAGAAAAACTGTTTTTT.

The rearrangement uses TRBV28 and TRBJ1-1; TRBD1 agrees at 10 bases. Germline-derived CDR1 and CDR2 are MDHEN and SYDVKM. This CDR3 is built from 12 residues. V lost 8 bases and J lost 3; bases outside the gene matches: 0. The CDR3 bases are TGTGCCAGCGGACAGGGGGACACTGAAGCTTTCTTT. It codes for CASGQGDTEAFF.

This chain joins TRBV7-6 and TRBJ2-1, with 9 bases aligning to TRBD2. This CDR3 contains 17 residues. CDR1 is SGHVS, CDR2 FNYEAQ, per germline. With 0 bases clipped from V and 6 bases from J, the junction kept 9 bases outside the gene matches. The CDR3, as DNA: TGTGCCAGCAGCTTAGCCGTAGCGGGGGCCCTCGCCAATGAGCAGTTCTTC. It is translated as CASSLAVAGALANEQFF.

V gene TRBV2 combines with J gene TRBJ1-6; perhaps TRBD1 as D (6 bases). The length of the CDR3 is 11 residues. The V gene lost 9 bases and the J gene lost 8 bases, with 8 bases spanning the gap. The germline CDR1 and CDR2 sequences are SNHLY and FYNNEI. The CDR3 coding sequence is TGTGCCAGTTCAGGGGATTCACCCCTCCACTTT. It yields the protein CASSGDSPLHF.

The rearrangement uses TRBV30 and TRBJ2-3; D remains ambiguous. The CDR3 totals 16 residues. Germline V CDR1 and CDR2: GTSNPN, SVGIG (reference sequence). Between the trimmed V and J ends, which lost 0 bases and 2 bases, there was a span of 15 bases. Written as DNA, the CDR3 is TGTGCCTGGAGTGTACGACGAGACATGCTCACAGATACGCAGTATTTT. Translation: CAWSVRRDMLTDTQYF.

The rearrangement links TRBV2 to TRBJ1-2; TRBD1 agrees at 8 bases. Germline CDR1 SNHLY, CDR2 FYNNEI. This CDR3 comprises 15 residues. Trimming cost V 2 bases and J 8 bases; bases outside gene matches: 10. The CDR3 DNA follows: TGTGCCAGCAGTGAACAGGGGCAGGGGGCGAGCGGCTACACCTTC. Translated: CASSEQGQGASGYTF.

The CDR3 DNA is TGTGCCAGCAGTGAGGTGCGGGGGTACACCGGGGAGCTGTTTTTT. Its protein product is CASSEVRGYTGELFF. The rearrangement links TRBV2 to TRBJ2-2; 7 nucleotides line up with TRBD2. The length of the CDR3 is 15 residues. Germline CDR1 and CDR2: SNHLY and FYNNEI. Trimming at V came to 3 bases and at J to 3 bases, leaving 4 bases not matched to a gene.

The J gene is TRBJ2-1, the V gene TRBV2; TRBD2 aligns across 9 bases. The CDR3 is made up of 15 amino acids. Per germline, CDR1 SNHLY and CDR2 FYNNEI. Trimming removed 8 bases from V and 1 base from J; junction bases left unmatched: 6. CDR3: CASLPGLASYNEQFF. CDR3 in DNA: TGTGCCAGCCTACCGGGACTAGCTTCCTACAATGAGCAGTTCTTC.

This chain connects TRBV6-5 to TRBJ2-7; 7 nucleotides line up with TRBD1. Germline CDR1 reads MNHEY; CDR2 reads SVGAGI. The CDR3 is 11 residues long. The junction had 0 bases not matched to a gene; V was cut back by 7 bases and J by 3 bases. The CDR3 protein is CASNRGYEQYF. The CDR3 coding sequence is TGTGCCAGCAACAGGGGCTACGAGCAGTACTTC.

The chain links TRBV6-4 to TRBJ1-5; D gene ambiguous. With 6 bases removed from V and 1 base from J, the gap between germline ends came to 10 bases. Germline V gene sequence: CDR1 MRHNA, CDR2 SNTAGT. This CDR3 contains 14 residues. Here the CDR3 DNA reads TGTGCCAGCAGGACCGGTAGCAGCAATCAGCCCCAGCATTTT. Translating gives CASRTGSSNQPQHF.

J is TRBJ1-1 and V is TRBV5-6, with D unresolved. The germline CDR1 and CDR2 sequences are SGHDT and YYEEEE. This CDR3 spans 17 amino acids. V was clipped by 2 bases and J by 4 bases, with 21 bases between them. The DNA for the CDR3 is TGTGCCAGCAGCTTCAGATTGGTGAGGGAGTTGTCCACTGAAGCTTTCTTT. It translates to CASSFRLVRELSTEAFF. The complete variable domain, with remaining parts taken from reference TRBV5-6 and TRBJ1-1, reads DAGVTQSPTHLIKTRGQQVTLRCSPKSGHDTVSWYQQALGQGPQFIFQYYEEEERQRGNFPDRFSGHQFPNYSSELNVNALLLGDSALYLCASSFRLVRELSTEAFFGQGTRLTVV.

The chain links TRBV11-2 to TRBJ2-4; 8 positions match TRBD2. Unmatched junction bases numbered 5, after V lost 2 bases and J lost 5 bases. The CDR3 has 15 residues. Germline V lookup: CDR1 SGHAT, CDR2 FQNNGV. The CDR3: CASSLRRGEENIQYF. CDR3 nucleotides: TGTGCCAGCAGCTTAAGGCGGGGGGAGGAAAACATTCAGTACTTC.

The chain is built from TRBV6-2 or TRBV6-3 and TRBJ1-2, with TRBD1 matching 9 bases. V dropped 6 bases and J dropped 7; count of bases not matched to a gene: 15. The CDR3 runs to 16 residues. Germline CDR1 is MNHEY and CDR2 is SVGEGT. The CDR3 DNA is TGTGCCAGCAGCCCCGTCCCGGGACAGGGCCTGGGTGGCTACACCTTC. It yields the protein CASSPVPGQGLGGYTF.

The chain carries TRBV6-5 and TRBJ1-5; possible D gene TRBD1, 6 bases. Germline V gene lookup returns CDR1 MNHEY and CDR2 SVGAGI. CDR3 length: 15 amino acids. V was pared by 8 bases and J by 4 bases, with 18 bases between. CDR3 residues: CASVEQGGVNQPQHF. CDR3 in DNA: TGTGCCAGCGTCGAACAGGGTGGGGTAAATCAGCCCCAGCATTTT.

The chain carries TRBV2 and TRBJ2-1; 10 bases agree with TRBD1. The CDR3 spans 15 residues. The V and J ends lost 8 bases and 0 bases, in that order; junction bases with no gene match: 4. Germline assignment: CDR1 SNHLY and CDR2 FYNNEI. The CDR3 sequence is CASAWTGGSYNEQFF. Written as DNA, the CDR3 is TGTGCCAGCGCGTGGACAGGGGGCTCCTACAATGAGCAGTTCTTC.